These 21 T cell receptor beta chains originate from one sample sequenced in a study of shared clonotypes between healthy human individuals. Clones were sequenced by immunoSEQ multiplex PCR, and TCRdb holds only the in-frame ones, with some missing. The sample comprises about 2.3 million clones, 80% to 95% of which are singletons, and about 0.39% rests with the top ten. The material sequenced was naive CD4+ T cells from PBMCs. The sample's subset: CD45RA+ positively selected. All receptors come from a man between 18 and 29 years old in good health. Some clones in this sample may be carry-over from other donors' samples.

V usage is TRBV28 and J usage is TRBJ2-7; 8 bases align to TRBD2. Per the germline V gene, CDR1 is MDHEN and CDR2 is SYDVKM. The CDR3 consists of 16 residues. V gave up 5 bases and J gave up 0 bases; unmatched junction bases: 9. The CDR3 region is CASSPNGLAASYEQYF. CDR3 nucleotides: TGTGCCAGCAGTCCCAACGGACTAGCAGCCTCCTACGAGCAGTACTTC.

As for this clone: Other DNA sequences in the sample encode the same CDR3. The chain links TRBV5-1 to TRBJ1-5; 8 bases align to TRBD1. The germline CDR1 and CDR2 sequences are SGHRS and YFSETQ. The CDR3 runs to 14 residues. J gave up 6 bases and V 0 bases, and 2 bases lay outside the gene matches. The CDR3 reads CASSLDRGSQPQHF. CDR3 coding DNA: TGCGCCAGCAGCTTGGACAGGGGGAGTCAGCCCCAGCATTTT.

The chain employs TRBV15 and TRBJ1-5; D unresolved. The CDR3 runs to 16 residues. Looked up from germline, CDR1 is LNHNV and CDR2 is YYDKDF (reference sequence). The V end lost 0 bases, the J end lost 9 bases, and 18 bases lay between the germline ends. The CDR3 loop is CATSREGDRRLGPQHF. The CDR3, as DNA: TGTGCCACCAGCAGAGAGGGCGACCGTCGTCTGGGGCCCCAGCATTTT.

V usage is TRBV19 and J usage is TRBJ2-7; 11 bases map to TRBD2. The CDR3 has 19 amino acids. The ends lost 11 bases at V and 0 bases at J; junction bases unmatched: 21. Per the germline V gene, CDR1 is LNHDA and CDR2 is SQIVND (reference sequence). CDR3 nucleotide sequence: TGTGCCGGGTTACTACAGGGTTTCCCTACTAGCGGGAGCTCCTACGAGCAGTACTTC. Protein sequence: CAGLLQGFPTSGSSYEQYF.

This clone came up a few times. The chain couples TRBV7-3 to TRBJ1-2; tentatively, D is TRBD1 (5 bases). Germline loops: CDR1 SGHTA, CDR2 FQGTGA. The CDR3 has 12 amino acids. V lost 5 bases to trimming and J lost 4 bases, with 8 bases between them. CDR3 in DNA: TGTGCCAGCAGCGCTCAGGGCTATGGCTACACCTTC. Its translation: CASSAQGYGYTF.

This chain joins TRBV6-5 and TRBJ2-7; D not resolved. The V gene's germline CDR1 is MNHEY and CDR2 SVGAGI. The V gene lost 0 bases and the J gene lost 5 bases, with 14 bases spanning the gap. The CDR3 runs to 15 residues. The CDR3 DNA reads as TGTGCCAGCAGTTACTCGAGTAACGAGCGCAACGAGCAGTACTTC. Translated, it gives CASSYSSNERNEQYF.

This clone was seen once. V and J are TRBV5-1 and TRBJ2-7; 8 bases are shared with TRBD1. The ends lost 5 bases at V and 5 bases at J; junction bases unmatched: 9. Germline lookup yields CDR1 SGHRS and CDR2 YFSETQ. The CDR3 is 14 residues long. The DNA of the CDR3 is TGCGCCAGCAGTTATGACAGGGGTTTGAACGAGCAGTACTTC. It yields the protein CASSYDRGLNEQYF.

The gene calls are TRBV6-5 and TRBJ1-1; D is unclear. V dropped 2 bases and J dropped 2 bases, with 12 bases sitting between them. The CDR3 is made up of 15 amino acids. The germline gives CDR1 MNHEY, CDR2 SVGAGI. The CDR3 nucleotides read TGTGCCAGCAGTTACGATGGACTCAAAAACACTGAAGCTTTCTTT. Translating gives CASSYDGLKNTEAFF.

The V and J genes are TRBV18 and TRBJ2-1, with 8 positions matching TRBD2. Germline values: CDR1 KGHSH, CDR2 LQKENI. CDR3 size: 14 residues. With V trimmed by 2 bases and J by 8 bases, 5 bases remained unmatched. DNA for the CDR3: TGTGCCAGCTCACCAGGGACTAGTCGGGATGAGCAGTTCTTC. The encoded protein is CASSPGTSRDEQFF.

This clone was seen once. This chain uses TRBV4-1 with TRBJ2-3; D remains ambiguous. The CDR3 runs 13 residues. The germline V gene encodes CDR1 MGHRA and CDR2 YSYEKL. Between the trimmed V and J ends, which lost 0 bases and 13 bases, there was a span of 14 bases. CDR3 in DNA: TGCGCCAGCAGCCAAGAAGGGCGTCGAGTGAAGTATTTT. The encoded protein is CASSQEGRRVKYF.

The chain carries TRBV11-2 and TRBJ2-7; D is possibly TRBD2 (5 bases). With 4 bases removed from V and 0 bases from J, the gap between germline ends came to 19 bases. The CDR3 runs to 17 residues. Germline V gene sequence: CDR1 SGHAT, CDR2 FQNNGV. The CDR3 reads CASSSLGGGWSSYEQYF. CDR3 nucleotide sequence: TGTGCCAGCAGCTCCCTCGGAGGCGGGTGGAGCTCCTACGAGCAGTACTTC.

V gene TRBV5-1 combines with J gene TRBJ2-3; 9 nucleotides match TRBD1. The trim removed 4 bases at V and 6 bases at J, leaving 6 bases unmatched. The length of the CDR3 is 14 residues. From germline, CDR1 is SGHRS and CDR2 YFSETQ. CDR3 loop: CASSITGGRDTQYF. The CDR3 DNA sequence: TGCGCCAGCAGCATCACAGGGGGCAGGGATACGCAGTATTTT.

In nucleotides, the CDR3 is TGTGCCACCAGCCCCGACTTAGGGGCAACTAATGAAAAACTGTTTTTT. Translation gives CATSPDLGATNEKLFF. The chain has TRBV15 and TRBJ1-4; maybe TRBD1 (5 bases). CDR3 length: 16 amino acids. Trimming cost V 5 bases and J 0 bases, with 13 bases left between them. CDR1 is LNHNV, CDR2 YYDKDF, per germline (reference sequence).

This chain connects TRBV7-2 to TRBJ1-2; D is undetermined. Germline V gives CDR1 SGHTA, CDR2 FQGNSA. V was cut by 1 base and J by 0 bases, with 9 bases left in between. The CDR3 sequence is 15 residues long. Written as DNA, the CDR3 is TGTGCCAGCAGCTTAGAAAGGGTACCTAACTATGGCTACACCTTC. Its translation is CASSLERVPNYGYTF.

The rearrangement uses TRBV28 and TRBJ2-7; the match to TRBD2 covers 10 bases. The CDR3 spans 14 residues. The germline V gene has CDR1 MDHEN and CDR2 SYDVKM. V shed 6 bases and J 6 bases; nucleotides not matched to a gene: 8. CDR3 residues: CASRLAGDSPEQYF. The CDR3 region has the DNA TGTGCCAGCAGGCTAGCGGGAGACTCCCCCGAGCAGTACTTC.

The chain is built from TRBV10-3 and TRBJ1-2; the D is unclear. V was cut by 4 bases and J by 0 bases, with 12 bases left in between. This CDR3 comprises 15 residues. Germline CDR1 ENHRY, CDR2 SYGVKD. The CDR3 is CAISVRGTSNYGYTF. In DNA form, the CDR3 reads TGTGCCATCAGTGTTCGGGGAACGTCTAACTATGGCTACACCTTC.

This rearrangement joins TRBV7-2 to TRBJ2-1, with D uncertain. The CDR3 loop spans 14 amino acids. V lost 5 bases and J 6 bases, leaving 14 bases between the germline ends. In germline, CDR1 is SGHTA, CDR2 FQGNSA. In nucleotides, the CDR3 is TGTGCCAGCAGCGGCTCTCTCGCCGTCAATGAGCAGTTCTTC. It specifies CASSGSLAVNEQFF.

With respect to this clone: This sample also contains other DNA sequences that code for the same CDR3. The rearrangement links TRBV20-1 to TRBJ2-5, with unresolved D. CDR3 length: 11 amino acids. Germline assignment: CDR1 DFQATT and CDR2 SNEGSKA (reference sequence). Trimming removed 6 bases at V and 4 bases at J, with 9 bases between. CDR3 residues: CSARRRETQYF. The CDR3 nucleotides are TGCAGTGCCAGGAGACGAGAGACCCAGTACTTC.

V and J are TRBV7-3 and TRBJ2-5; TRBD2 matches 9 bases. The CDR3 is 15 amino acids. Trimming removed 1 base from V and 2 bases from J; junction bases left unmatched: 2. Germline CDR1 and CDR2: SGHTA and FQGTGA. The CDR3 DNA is TGTGCCAGCAGCTTAATAGCGGGAGTGCAAGAGACCCAGTACTTC. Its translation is CASSLIAGVQETQYF.

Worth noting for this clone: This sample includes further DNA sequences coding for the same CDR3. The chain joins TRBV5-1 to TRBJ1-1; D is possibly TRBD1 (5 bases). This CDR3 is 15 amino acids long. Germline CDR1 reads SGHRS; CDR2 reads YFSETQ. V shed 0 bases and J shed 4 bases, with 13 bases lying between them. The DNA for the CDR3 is TGCGCCAGCAGCTTGGTATCCCGGGGGGGCACTGAAGCTTTCTTT. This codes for CASSLVSRGGTEAFF.

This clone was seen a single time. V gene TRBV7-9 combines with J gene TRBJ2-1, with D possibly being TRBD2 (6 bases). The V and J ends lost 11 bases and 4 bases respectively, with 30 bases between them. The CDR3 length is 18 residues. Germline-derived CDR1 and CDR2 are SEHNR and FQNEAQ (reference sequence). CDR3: CALGSRAFPRESYNEQFF. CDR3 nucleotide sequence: TGTGCCCTGGGGAGCAGGGCTTTCCCCCGGGAGTCTTACAATGAGCAGTTCTTC.